Given below is one T cell receptor (beta chain) in context. In its sample, this clonotype was seen a few times. Its cognate antigen has yet to be identified. It has no much larger one-base neighbor in the sample; base qualities were not kept. Ophthalmopathy patients had moderately to severely active disease, Clinical Activity Score of at least 3, NOSPECS grade of at least 4, and duration under 3 months. The study excluded patients with uncontrolled infections, other autoimmune diseases, pregnancy or lactation. Diagnoses were based on clinical symptoms, serum thyroxine and TRAb, thyroid ultrasound and orbital computed tomography. PBMCs were isolated from about 10 ml of fresh peripheral blood by Ficoll-Paque density gradient centrifugation. Total RNA was extracted using Trizol reagent, and RNA quality was assessed on an Agilent 2100 Bioanalyzer. This entry belongs to a study of T cells in Graves' hyperthyroidism and ophthalmopathy (dated by TCRdb to between 2018 and 2020). A note on the overall study: Peripheral blood was collected at initial diagnosis, before any treatment. A discovery cohort of about 95 patients, 43 with Graves' ophthalmopathy and 55 to 65 with stable Graves' hyperthyroidism, was used to find distinguishing TCR V-J signatures. An independent validation cohort of about 20 hyperthyroidism patients and some 15 patients who later progressed to ophthalmopathy tested prospective prediction of ophthalmopathy. For training and testing, the 100 or so patients in the discovery cohort were randomly divided in a 7:3 ratio. The study also compared thyroid tissue and blood T-cell repertoires from roughly 6 Graves' hyperthyroidism patients. After blood sampling, hyperthyroidism patients were treated with methimazole at a starting dose of 30 mg daily, and ophthalmopathy patients were treated with high-dose intravenous methylprednisolone. The paper describes TCR Vbeta CDR3 sequencing of fewer than 150 peripheral blood samples, made up of 43 ophthalmopathy patients, over 70 hyperthyroidism patients and around 17 progressor patients.

Cut back by 7 bases and 7 bases, the V and J ends lie 20 bases apart. Taken from cysteine to phenylalanine, the CDR3 has 16 residues. Only the CDR3 DNA is retained, 48 bases long and in frame from the first base. CDR1 is given as MDHEN and CDR2 as SYDVKM, both from the germline V gene. Broader findings and caveats from the paper: In validation, the model predicted progression to ophthalmopathy a median of roughly 6.5 months before onset, with approximately 71% sensitivity and around 76% specificity. No statistical method was used to set the sample size in advance, and investigators knew the group allocation. Blood samples also contained most of the expanded thyroid clonotypes (frequency above 0.001), which suggests that blood repertoires may reflect thyroid immune responses. A 13 V-J signature model separated ophthalmopathy from stable hyperthyroidism, with about 88% sensitivity and 81.08% specificity in cross-validation and 80%/75% in testing.

Amplification of TCR beta CDR3 regions was carried out from RNA transcripts. A first-round RT-PCR of the TCR CDR3 used the HTBI primer set with the Qiagen OneStep RT-PCR kit. Libraries were constructed in a second round of multiplex PCR, after which size selection and purification were carried out. Libraries were sequenced paired-end with 100 bp reads on an Illumina HiSeq2000. For the original study's pipeline: SOAPnuke was used to process the raw data, removing reads that contained adapters or uncalled bases, had a mean Phred below 15, or lacked an exact match to the constant primer or identifier. COPE v1.2.5 was used to merge the high-quality paired reads, and each unique nucleotide sequence was defined as a clonotype. Clonotypes were aligned to IMGT TRBV, TRBD and TRBJ reference segments using MiTCR v1.1. Analysis was restricted to V-J combinations with a frequency above 0.0001, which covered 99.2% of repertoires. The TCS score was defined as F50 (clonal expansion) divided by E x V (chaos), with BLOSUM62-based TCRdist calculated between CDR3 peptides within each V-J. Welch's t-statistics and random forest reduced fewer than 550 V-J features to 13, which were used in a naive Bayes classifier (R e1071). TCRdb trimmed public reads at Q25 via fastp, called clones via MiXCR and kept in-frame beta chains. Each CDR3 protein gets just one entry, which takes the most common genes and DNA from the rows behind it. The V and J calls come from TCRdb's annotation, not from the publication. The sample profile shows 400,000 to 600,000 distinct CDR3 sequences; roughly a sixth of them were found once. Of the sample, approximately 30% falls within the top ten clones.

The sequence derives from a woman aged 30 to 39 with Graves' ophthalmopathy. Source material: blood. The rearranged chain carries TRBV28 and TRBJ1-6; matching of 5 bases hints at TRBD1 as the D gene. The DNA sequence is given as TGTGCCAGCACCTCCTCCGCGGGGGTTCAGAATTCACCCCTCCACTTT. Its product reads: CASTSSAGVQNSPLHF.